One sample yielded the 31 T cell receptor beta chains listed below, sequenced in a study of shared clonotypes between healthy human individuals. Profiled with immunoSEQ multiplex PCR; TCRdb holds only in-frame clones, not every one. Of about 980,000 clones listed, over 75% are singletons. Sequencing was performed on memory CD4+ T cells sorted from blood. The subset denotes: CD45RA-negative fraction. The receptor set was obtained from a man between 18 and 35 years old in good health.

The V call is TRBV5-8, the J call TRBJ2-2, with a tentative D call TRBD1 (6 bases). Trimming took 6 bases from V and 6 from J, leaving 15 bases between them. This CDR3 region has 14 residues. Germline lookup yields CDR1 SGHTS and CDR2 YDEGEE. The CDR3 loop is CASTLVRGSGELFF. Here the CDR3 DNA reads TGTGCCAGCACCCTGGTTAGGGGGTCCGGGGAGCTGTTTTTT.

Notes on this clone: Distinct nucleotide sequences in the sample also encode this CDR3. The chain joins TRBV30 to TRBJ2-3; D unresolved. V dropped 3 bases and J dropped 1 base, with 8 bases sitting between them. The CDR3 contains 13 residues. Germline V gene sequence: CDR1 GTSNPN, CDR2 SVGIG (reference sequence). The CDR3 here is CAWRKRGTDTQYF. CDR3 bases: TGTGCCTGGAGGAAACGGGGCACAGATACGCAGTATTTT.

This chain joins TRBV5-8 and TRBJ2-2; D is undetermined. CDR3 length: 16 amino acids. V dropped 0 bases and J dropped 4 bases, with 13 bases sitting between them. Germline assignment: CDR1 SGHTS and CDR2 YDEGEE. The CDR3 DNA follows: TGTGCCAGCAGCTTGGAGGGCAGGACCCTCACCGGGGAGCTGTTTTTT. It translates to CASSLEGRTLTGELFF.

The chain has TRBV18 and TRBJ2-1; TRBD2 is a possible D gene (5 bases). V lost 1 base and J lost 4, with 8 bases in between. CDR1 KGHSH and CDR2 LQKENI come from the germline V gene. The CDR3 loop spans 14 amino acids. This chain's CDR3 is CASSPLGKYNEQFF. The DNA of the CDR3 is TGTGCCAGCTCACCACTCGGGAAATACAATGAGCAGTTCTTC.

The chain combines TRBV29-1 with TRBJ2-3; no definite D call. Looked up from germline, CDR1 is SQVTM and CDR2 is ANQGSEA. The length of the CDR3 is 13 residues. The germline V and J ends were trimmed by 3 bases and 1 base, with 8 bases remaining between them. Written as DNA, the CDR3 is TGCAGCGTTGAGAATCCGGGCACAGATACGCAGTATTTT. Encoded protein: CSVENPGTDTQYF.

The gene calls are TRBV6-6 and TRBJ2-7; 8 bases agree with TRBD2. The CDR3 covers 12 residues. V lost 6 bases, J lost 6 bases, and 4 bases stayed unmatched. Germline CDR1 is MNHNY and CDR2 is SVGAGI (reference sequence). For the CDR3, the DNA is TGTGCCAGCAGCCCGGGGGGGGTCGAGCAGTACTTC. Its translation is CASSPGGVEQYF.

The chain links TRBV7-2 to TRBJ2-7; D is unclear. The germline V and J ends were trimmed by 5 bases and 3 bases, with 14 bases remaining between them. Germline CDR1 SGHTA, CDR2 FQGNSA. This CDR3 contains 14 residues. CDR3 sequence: CASSPLPQSYEQYF. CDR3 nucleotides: TGTGCCAGCAGCCCCCTCCCCCAGAGCTACGAGCAGTACTTC.

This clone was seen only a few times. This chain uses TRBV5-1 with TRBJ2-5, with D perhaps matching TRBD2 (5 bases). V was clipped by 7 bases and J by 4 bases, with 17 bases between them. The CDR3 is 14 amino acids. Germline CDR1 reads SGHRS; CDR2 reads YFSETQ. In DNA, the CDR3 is TGCGCCAGCGTTAGCGATCCCGCCGGAGAGACCCAGTACTTC. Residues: CASVSDPAGETQYF. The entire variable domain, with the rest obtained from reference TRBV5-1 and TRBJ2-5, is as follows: KAGVTQTPRYLIKTRGQQVTLSCSPISGHRSVSWYQQTPGQGLQFLFEYFSETQRNKGNFPGRFSGRQFSNSRSEMNVSTLELGDSALYLCASVSDPAGETQYFGPGTRLLVL.

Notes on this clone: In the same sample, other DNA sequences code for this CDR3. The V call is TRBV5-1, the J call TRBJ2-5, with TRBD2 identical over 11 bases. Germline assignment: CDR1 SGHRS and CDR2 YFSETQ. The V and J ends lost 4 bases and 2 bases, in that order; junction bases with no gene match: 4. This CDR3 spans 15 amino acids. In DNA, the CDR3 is TGCGCCAGCAGCCCAGGGACTAGCGGACAAGAGACCCAGTACTTC. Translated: CASSPGTSGQETQYF. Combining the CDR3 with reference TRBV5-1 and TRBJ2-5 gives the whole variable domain KAGVTQTPRYLIKTRGQQVTLSCSPISGHRSVSWYQQTPGQGLQFLFEYFSETQRNKGNFPGRFSGRQFSNSRSEMNVSTLELGDSALYLCASSPGTSGQETQYFGPGTRLLVL.

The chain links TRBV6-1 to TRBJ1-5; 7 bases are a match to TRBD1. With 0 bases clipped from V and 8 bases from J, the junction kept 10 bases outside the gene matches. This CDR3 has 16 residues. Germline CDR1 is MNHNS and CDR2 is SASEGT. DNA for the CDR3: TGTGCCAGCAGTGAAGCCGCAGGGGGTAATAGGGAGCCCCAGCATTTT. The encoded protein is CASSEAAGGNREPQHF.

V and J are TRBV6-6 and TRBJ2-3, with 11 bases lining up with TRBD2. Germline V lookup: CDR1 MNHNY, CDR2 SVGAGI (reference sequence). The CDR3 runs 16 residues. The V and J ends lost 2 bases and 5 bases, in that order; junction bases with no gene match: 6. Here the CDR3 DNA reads TGTGCCAGCAGTTACGCGTTAGGACTAGCGGGAGATACGCAGTATTTT. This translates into CASSYALGLAGDTQYF.

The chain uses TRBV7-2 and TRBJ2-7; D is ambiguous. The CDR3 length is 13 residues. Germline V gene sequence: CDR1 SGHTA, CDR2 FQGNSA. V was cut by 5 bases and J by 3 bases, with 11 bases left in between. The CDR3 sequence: CASSHQERYEQYF. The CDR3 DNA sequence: TGTGCCAGCAGCCACCAGGAACGCTACGAGCAGTACTTC. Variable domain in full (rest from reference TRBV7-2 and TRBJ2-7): GAGVSQSPSNKVTEKGKDVELRCDPISGHTALYWYRQSLGQGLEFLIYFQGNSAPDKSGLPSDRFSAERTGGSVSTLTIQRTQQEDSAVYLCASSHQERYEQYFGPGTRLTVT.

The CDR3 spells CASRRGVGTGGYIQYF. CDR3 DNA sequence: TGTGCCAGCAGACGGGGAGTCGGGACAGGGGGGTACATTCAGTACTTC. This rearrangement joins TRBV27 to TRBJ2-4; 11 bases agree with TRBD1. The CDR3 extends over 16 amino acids. Trimming removed 6 bases from V and 8 bases from J; junction bases left unmatched: 12. CDR1 and CDR2 (germline): MNHEY, SMNVEV (reference sequence).

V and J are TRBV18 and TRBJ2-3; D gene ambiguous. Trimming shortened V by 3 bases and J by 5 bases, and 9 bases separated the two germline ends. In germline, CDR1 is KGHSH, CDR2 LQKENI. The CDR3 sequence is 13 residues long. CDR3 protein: CASSPVVGDTQYF. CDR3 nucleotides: TGTGCCAGCTCACCTGTAGTGGGAGATACGCAGTATTTT. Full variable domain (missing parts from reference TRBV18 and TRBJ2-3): NAGVMQNPRHLVRRRGQEARLRCSPMKGHSHVYWYRQLPEEGLKFMVYLQKENIIDESGMPKERFSAEFPKEGPSILRIQQVVRGDSAAYFCASSPVVGDTQYFGPGTRLTVL.

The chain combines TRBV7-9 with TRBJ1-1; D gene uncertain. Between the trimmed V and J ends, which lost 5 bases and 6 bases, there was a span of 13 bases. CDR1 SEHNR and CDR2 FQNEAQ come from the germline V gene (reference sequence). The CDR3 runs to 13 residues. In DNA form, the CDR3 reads TGTGCCAGCAGCCCCACCTCGCCCCCTGAAGCTTTCTTT. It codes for CASSPTSPPEAFF.

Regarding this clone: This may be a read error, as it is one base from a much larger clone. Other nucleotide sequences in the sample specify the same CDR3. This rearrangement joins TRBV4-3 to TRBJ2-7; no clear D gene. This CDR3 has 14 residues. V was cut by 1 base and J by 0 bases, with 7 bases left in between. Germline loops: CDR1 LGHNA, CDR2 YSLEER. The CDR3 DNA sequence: TGCGCCAGCAGCCAAGGCGGAAGCTCCTACGAGCAGTACTTC. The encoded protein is CASSQGGSSYEQYF.

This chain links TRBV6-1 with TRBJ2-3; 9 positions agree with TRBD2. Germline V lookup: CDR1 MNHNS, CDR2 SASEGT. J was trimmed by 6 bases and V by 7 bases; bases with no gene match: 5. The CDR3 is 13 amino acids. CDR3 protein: CASTLAGIDTQYF. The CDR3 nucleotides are TGTGCCAGCACTCTAGCGGGAATCGATACGCAGTATTTT.

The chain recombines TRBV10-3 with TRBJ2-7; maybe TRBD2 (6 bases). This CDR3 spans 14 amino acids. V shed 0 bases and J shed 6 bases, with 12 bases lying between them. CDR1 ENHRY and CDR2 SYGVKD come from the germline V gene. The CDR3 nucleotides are TGTGCCATCAGTGAGTCGGGACTGTCGGGCGAGCAGTACTTC. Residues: CAISESGLSGEQYF.

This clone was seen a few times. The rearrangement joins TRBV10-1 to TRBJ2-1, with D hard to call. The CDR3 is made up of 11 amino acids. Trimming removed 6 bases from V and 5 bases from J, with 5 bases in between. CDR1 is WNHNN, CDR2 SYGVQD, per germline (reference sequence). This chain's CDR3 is CASSGHNEQFF. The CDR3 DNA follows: TGCGCCAGCAGCGGACACAATGAGCAGTTCTTC.

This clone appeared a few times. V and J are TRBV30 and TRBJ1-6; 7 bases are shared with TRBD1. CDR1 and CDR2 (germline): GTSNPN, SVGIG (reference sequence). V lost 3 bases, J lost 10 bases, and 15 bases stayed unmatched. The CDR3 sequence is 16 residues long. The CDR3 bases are TGTGCCTGGAGCGAAAGAGACAGGGTGGAAAAGTCACCCCTCCACTTT. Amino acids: CAWSERDRVEKSPLHF. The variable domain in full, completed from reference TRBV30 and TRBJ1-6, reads SQTIHQWPATLVQPVGSPLSLECTVEGTSNPNLYWYRQAAGRGLQLLFYSVGIGQISSEVPQNLSASRPQDRQFILSSKKLLLSDSGFYLCAWSERDRVEKSPLHFGNGTRLTVT.

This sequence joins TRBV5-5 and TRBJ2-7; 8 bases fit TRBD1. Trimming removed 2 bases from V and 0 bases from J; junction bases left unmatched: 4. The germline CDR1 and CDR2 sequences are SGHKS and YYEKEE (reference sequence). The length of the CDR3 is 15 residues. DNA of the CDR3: TGTGCCAGCAGCTTAGGGACAGGATACTCCTACGAGCAGTACTTC. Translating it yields CASSLGTGYSYEQYF.

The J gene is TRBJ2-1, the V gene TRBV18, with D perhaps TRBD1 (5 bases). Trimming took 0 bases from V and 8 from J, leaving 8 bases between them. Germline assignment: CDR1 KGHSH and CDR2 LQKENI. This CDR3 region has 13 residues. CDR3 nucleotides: TGTGCCAGCTCACCACCGATAGGGGATGAGCAGTTCTTC. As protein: CASSPPIGDEQFF.

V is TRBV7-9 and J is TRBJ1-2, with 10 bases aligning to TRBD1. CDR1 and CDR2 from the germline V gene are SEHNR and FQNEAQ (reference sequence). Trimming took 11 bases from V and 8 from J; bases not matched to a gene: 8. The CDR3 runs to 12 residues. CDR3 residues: CAAVGTGDGYTF. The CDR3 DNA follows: TGTGCCGCCGTCGGGACAGGGGACGGCTACACCTTC.

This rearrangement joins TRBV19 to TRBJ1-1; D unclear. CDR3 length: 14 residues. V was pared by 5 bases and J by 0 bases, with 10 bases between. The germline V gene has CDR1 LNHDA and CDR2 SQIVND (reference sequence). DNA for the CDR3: TGTGCCAGTAGTCCTCGACGGTTGAACACTGAAGCTTTCTTT. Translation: CASSPRRLNTEAFF.

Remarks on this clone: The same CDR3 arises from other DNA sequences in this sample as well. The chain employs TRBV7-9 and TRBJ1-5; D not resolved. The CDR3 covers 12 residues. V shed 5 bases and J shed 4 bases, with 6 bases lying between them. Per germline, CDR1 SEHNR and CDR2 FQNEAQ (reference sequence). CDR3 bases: TGTGCCAGCAGCCCAGATAATCAGCCCCAGCATTTT. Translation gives CASSPDNQPQHF. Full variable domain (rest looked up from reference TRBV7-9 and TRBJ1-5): DTGVSQNPRHKITKRGQNVTFRCDPISEHNRLYWYRQTLGQGPEFLTYFQNEAQLEKSRLLSDRFSAERPKGSFSTLEIQRTEQGDSAMYLCASSPDNQPQHFGDGTRLSIL.

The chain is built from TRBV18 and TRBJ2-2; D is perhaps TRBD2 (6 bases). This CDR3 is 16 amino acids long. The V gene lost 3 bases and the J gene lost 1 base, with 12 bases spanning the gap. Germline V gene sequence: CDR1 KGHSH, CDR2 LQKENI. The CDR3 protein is CASSPSGVMNTGELFF. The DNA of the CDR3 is TGTGCCAGCTCACCCTCGGGAGTAATGAACACCGGGGAGCTGTTTTTT.

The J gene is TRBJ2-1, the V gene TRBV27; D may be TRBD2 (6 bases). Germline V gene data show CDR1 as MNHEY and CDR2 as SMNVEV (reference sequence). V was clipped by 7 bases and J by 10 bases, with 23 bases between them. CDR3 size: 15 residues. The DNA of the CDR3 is TGTGCCAGCACCGGGGAGGCGGGCCGACCCGTAGAGCAGTTCTTC. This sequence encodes CASTGEAGRPVEQFF.

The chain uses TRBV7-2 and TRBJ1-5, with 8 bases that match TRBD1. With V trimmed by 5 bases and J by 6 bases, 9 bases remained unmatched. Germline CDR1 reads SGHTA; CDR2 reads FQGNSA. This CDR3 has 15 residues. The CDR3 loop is CASSPGTGGIQPQHF. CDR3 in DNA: TGTGCCAGCAGCCCGGGAACAGGGGGTATTCAGCCCCAGCATTTT.

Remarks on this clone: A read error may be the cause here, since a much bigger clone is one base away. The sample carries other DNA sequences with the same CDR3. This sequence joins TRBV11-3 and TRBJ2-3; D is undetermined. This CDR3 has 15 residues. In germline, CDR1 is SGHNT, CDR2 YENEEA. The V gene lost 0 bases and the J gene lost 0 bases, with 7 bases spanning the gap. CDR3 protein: CASSLDGTSTDTQYF. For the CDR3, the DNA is TGTGCCAGCAGCTTAGACGGAACTAGCACAGATACGCAGTATTTT.

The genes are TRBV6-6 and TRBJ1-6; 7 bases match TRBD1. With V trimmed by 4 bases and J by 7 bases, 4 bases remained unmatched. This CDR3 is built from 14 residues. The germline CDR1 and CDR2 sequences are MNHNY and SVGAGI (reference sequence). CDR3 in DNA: TGTGCCAGCAGTTGGGGACAGACCAATTCACCCCTCCACTTT. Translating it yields CASSWGQTNSPLHF.

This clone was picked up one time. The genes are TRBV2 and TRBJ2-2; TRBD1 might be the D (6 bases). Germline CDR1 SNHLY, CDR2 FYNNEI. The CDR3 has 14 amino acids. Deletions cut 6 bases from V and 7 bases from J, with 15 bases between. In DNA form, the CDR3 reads TGTGCCAGCAGAGGGACAAACGGTAACGGGGAGCTGTTTTTT. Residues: CASRGTNGNGELFF.